The 2 T cell receptor beta chains below were found in one sample sequenced in a study of vaccination and CD4 T cells after COVID-19. The antigens these receptors bind are not known. Treatment defined: approximately nine-day PBMC culture with coronavirus spike peptide pools or control peptides (ViraFEST assay). Cultured CD4+ T cell DNA underwent sequencing with the Oncomine TCR Beta short-read assay. One entry per CDR3 protein results from TCRdb running MiXCR on the PCR reads. The sample yields fewer than 20,000 distinct CDR3 sequences, around three fifths seen once. Sequencing was done on a sample of CD4+ T cells from blood, cultured in vitro. The receptors shown here come from a human donor who had recovered from COVID-19.

V usage is TRBV10-3 and J usage is TRBJ2-2, with 8 bases that match TRBD1. CDR3 size: 14 residues. CDR1 and CDR2 (germline): ENHRY, SYGVKD. The ends lost 5 bases at V and 6 bases at J; junction bases unmatched: 5. The CDR3 bases are TGTGCCATCAGTAACGGACAGGGTGCCGGGGAGCTGTTTTTT. Residues: CAISNGQGAGELFF.

This clonotype showed up just a few times. This chain joins TRBV2 and TRBJ2-5; D possibly matches TRBD1 or TRBD2 (5 bases each). This CDR3 comprises 15 residues. Germline CDR1 SNHLY, CDR2 FYNNEI. The V gene lost 0 bases and the J gene lost 2 bases, with 10 bases spanning the gap. The CDR3 here is CASSEAGEGQETQYF. The CDR3 DNA follows: TGTGCCAGCAGTGAAGCTGGTGAGGGGCAAGAGACCCAGTACTTC.